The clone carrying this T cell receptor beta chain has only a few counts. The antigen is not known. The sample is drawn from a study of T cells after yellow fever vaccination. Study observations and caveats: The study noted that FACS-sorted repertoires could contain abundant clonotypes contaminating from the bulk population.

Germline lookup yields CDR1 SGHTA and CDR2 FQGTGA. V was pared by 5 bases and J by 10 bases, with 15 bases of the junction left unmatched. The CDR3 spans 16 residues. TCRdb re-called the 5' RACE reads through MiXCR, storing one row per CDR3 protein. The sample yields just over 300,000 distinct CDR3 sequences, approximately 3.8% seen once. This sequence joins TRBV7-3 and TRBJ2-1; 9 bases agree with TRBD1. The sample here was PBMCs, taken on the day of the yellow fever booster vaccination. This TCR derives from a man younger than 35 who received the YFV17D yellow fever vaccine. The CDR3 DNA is TGTGCCAGCAGCAGAGGGCGGGGACAGGGTGACGGGGAGCAGTTCTTC. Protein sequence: CASSRGRGQGDGEQFF.